This T cell receptor beta chain emerged from a study of T cell responses to AZD1222 COVID-19 vaccine. Profiled with immunoSEQ multiplex PCR; TCRdb holds only in-frame clones, not every one. The profile shows fewer than 80,000 clones, roughly 78% of them singletons. The V and J ends lost 3 bases and 5 bases respectively, with 4 bases between them. This CDR3 contains 12 residues. This chain connects TRBV12-3 or TRBV12-4 to TRBJ2-2; D uncertain. Sequencing was performed on peripheral blood, taken on day 0 of MenACWY control vaccination. The receptor comes from an adult in good health. The CDR3 sequence is CASSLDTGELFF. In DNA, the CDR3 is TGTGCCAGCAGTTTGGATACCGGGGAGCTGTTTTTT.